Presented here are 30 T cell receptor beta chains from one specimen sequenced in a study of T cell responses to AZD1222 COVID-19 vaccine. TCRdb keeps only in-frame clones here, not all; method: immunoSEQ multiplex PCR. The table shows roughly 180,000 clones, with 94% occurring only once. Specimen: peripheral blood, collected on day 0 of AZD1222 vaccination. All receptors derive from an adult in good health.

The gene calls are TRBV5-1 and TRBJ2-1, with D possibly being TRBD2 (6 bases). The CDR3 runs 15 residues. Trimming cost V 0 bases and J 3 bases, with 10 bases left between them. CDR1 and CDR2 (germline): SGHRS, YFSETQ. CDR3 loop: CASSLAGSGYNEQFF. CDR3 nucleotide sequence: TGCGCCAGCAGCTTGGCCGGGAGCGGCTACAATGAGCAGTTCTTC.

The V gene is TRBV27, the J gene TRBJ2-7; D may match TRBD1 or TRBD2 (5 bases each). V lost 2 bases, J lost 2 bases, and 10 bases lay in between. Per the germline V gene, CDR1 is MNHEY and CDR2 is SMNVEV (reference sequence). The CDR3 totals 14 residues. Written as DNA, the CDR3 is TGTGCCAGCAGTTTACTGGGGGTTCCCTACGAGCAGTACTTC. Translated: CASSLLGVPYEQYF.

The chain joins TRBV5-4 to TRBJ2-7, with TRBD2 matching 10 bases. The CDR3 is made up of 14 amino acids. V shed 0 bases and J 4 bases; nucleotides not matched to a gene: 1. In germline, CDR1 is SGHNT, CDR2 YYREEE (reference sequence). The CDR3 DNA follows: TGTGCCAGCAGCTTGGAACTAGCGGGGTACGAGCAGTACTTC. It yields the protein CASSLELAGYEQYF.

The gene calls are TRBV5-1 and TRBJ1-4; perhaps TRBD1 as D (5 bases). V gave up 4 bases and J gave up 2 bases, with 15 bases separating them. The CDR3 is 16 residues long. CDR1 is SGHRS, CDR2 YFSETQ, per germline. The CDR3 nucleotides read TGCGCCAGCAGCCTATCCCGACAGAATACTAATGAAAAACTGTTTTTT. Protein sequence: CASSLSRQNTNEKLFF.

This chain links TRBV5-6 with TRBJ1-2; maybe TRBD1 (5 bases). CDR3 size: 12 residues. Trimming removed 3 bases at V and 7 bases at J, with 10 bases between. Germline loops: CDR1 SGHDT, CDR2 YYEEEE. In DNA, the CDR3 is TGTGCCAGCAGCTGGGGGAAGAGTGGCTACACCTTC. Its protein is CASSWGKSGYTF.

The chain recombines TRBV19 with TRBJ1-1; TRBD1 agrees at 8 bases. Germline trimming cut 7 bases from V and 10 bases from J; bases unmatched to any gene: 14. CDR1 is LNHDA and CDR2 is SQIVND in the germline V gene (reference sequence). This CDR3 contains 14 residues. CDR3 sequence: CASNFGTGHEGAFF. In nucleotides, the CDR3 is TGTGCCAGTAATTTCGGGACAGGCCATGAAGGAGCTTTCTTT.

J is TRBJ1-5 and V is TRBV6-5; 9 bases are shared with TRBD1. The ends lost 0 bases at V and 2 bases at J; junction bases unmatched: 2. The CDR3 spans 16 residues. Germline lookup yields CDR1 MNHEY and CDR2 SVGAGI. CDR3 sequence (DNA): TGTGCCAGCAGTTACTCGAGACAGGGGGGCAATCAGCCCCAGCATTTT. Encoded protein: CASSYSRQGGNQPQHF.

This clone was recorded once. V usage is TRBV7-9 and J usage is TRBJ1-1; no clear D gene. V dropped 3 bases and J dropped 3 bases, with 2 bases sitting between them. CDR3 size: 11 residues. Germline CDR1 SEHNR, CDR2 FQNEAQ (reference sequence). DNA of the CDR3: TGTGCCAGCAGCTTGTACACTGAAGCTTTCTTT. Amino acids: CASSLYTEAFF.

The chain carries TRBV6-5 and TRBJ1-6; D is ambiguous. Germline CDR1 and CDR2: MNHEY and SVGAGI. The CDR3 extends over 15 amino acids. Trimming removed 0 bases at V and 7 bases at J, with 10 bases between. CDR3 sequence reads: CASSYSNVDNSPLHF. The CDR3 region has the DNA TGTGCCAGCAGTTACTCGAACGTAGACAATTCACCCCTCCACTTT.

The genes are TRBV5-1 and TRBJ1-1; tentatively, D is TRBD1 (5 bases). From germline, CDR1 is SGHRS and CDR2 YFSETQ. Trimming stripped 4 bases from V and 1 base from J, with 11 bases between. CDR3 length: 14 residues. Here the CDR3 DNA reads TGCGCCAGCAGCCCGGGGCGCAGGAACACTGAAGCTTTCTTT. Its protein is CASSPGRRNTEAFF.

This clone was picked up one time. V is TRBV5-1 and J is TRBJ2-7; TRBD2 matches 9 bases. The CDR3 contains 14 residues. Germline V lookup: CDR1 SGHRS, CDR2 YFSETQ. V was clipped by 4 bases and J by 3 bases; unmatched bases: 5. The CDR3 DNA reads as TGCGCCAGCAGCGAAGAAGCGGGGGGCTACGAGCAGTACTTC. Amino acid sequence: CASSEEAGGYEQYF.

The V and J genes are TRBV15 and TRBJ1-1; maybe TRBD1 (5 bases). CDR3 size: 17 residues. Trimming pared 7 bases from V and 1 base from J, leaving 22 bases between. Per germline, CDR1 LNHNV and CDR2 YYDKDF (reference sequence). In DNA, the CDR3 is TGTGCCACCAACCTGATGAGGGGCGCATCCCCGAACACTGAAGCTTTCTTT. Translating it yields CATNLMRGASPNTEAFF.

V and J are TRBV7-3 and TRBJ1-1, with a possible D match to TRBD1 (6 bases). The germline V gene has CDR1 SGHTA and CDR2 FQGTGA. V gave up 6 bases and J gave up 1 base, with 9 bases separating them. This CDR3 has 13 amino acids. The CDR3 here is CASRPTGNTEAFF. The CDR3 DNA sequence: TGTGCCAGCAGACCGACAGGGAACACTGAAGCTTTCTTT.

The V call is TRBV19, the J call TRBJ2-7; 8 bases match TRBD1. With V trimmed by 6 bases and J by 6 bases, 13 bases remained unmatched. Germline assignment: CDR1 LNHDA and CDR2 SQIVND (reference sequence). CDR3 length equals 15 residues. CDR3 protein: CASRKSGQGRREQYF. The CDR3 DNA is TGTGCCAGTAGAAAAAGCGGACAGGGAAGGCGCGAGCAGTACTTC.

CDR3 DNA: TGTGCCAGCAGCCCAAGGGGGGGGTACGAGCAGTACTTC. It codes for CASSPRGGYEQYF. V and J are TRBV7-3 and TRBJ2-7; tentative D call: TRBD2 (7 bases). V lost 5 bases and J 4 bases, leaving 12 bases between the germline ends. The CDR3 spans 13 residues. Germline CDR1 SGHTA, CDR2 FQGTGA.

The J gene is TRBJ1-1, the V gene TRBV12-3 or TRBV12-4; the D gene is possibly TRBD1 (5 bases). There are 13 residues in the CDR3. V was cut by 4 bases and J by 0 bases, with 6 bases left in between. The chain's CDR3 is CASSWGVNTEAFF. The CDR3 DNA reads as TGTGCCAGCAGTTGGGGGGTGAACACTGAAGCTTTCTTT.

This clone appeared many times. V usage is TRBV10-1 and J usage is TRBJ2-7, with D perhaps assigned TRBD1 or TRBD2 (5 bases each). V lost 1 base and J 6 bases, leaving 16 bases between the germline ends. The CDR3 sequence is 15 residues long. Looked up from germline, CDR1 is WNHNN and CDR2 is SYGVQD (reference sequence). In DNA, the CDR3 is TGCGCCAGCAGTGAGTTCAGGGACGGCTCGGGCGAGCAGTACTTC. It specifies CASSEFRDGSGEQYF.

The chain joins TRBV6-2 or TRBV6-3 to TRBJ1-1; D remains ambiguous. The germline gives CDR1 MNHEY, CDR2 SVGEGT. V shed 5 bases and J shed 4 bases, with 11 bases lying between them. CDR3 length: 13 amino acids. The CDR3, as DNA: TGTGCCAGCAGTCCCCGGACGGGCACTGAAGCTTTCTTT. Amino acid sequence: CASSPRTGTEAFF.

The V call is TRBV11-2, the J call TRBJ2-3; TRBD2 is a possible D gene (5 bases). CDR1 SGHAT and CDR2 FQNNGV come from the germline V gene. The CDR3 contains 14 residues. V lost 1 base and J lost 0, with 5 bases in between. The CDR3 DNA follows: TGTGCCAGCAGCTTAGCGGGGAGCACAGATACGCAGTATTTT. Protein product: CASSLAGSTDTQYF. The full variable domain, its missing parts supplied by reference TRBV11-2 and TRBJ2-3, is EAGVAQSPRYKIIEKRQSVAFWCNPISGHATLYWYQQILGQGPKLLIQFQNNGVVDDSQLPKDRFSAERLKGVDSTLKIQPAKLEDSAVYLCASSLAGSTDTQYFGPGTRLTVL.

The chain carries TRBV19 and TRBJ2-1, with D maybe TRBD1 (6 bases). The germline gives CDR1 LNHDA, CDR2 SQIVND (reference sequence). The CDR3 is 14 residues long. The V end lost 7 bases, the J end lost 5 bases, and 15 bases lay between the germline ends. CDR3 sequence: CASTSWGPNNEQFF. The CDR3 bases are TGTGCCAGTACCTCTTGGGGGCCTAACAATGAGCAGTTCTTC.

The chain recombines TRBV7-9 with TRBJ2-2; D remains unclear. There are 13 residues in the CDR3. Germline assignment: CDR1 SEHNR and CDR2 FQNEAQ (reference sequence). With 2 bases removed from V and 6 bases from J, the gap between germline ends came to 7 bases. The CDR3 loop reads CASSLQSPGELFF. DNA for the CDR3: TGTGCCAGCAGCTTACAGTCCCCCGGGGAGCTGTTTTTT.

The genes are TRBV6-5 and TRBJ2-7; 8 positions match TRBD1. V lost 6 bases, J lost 7 bases, and 2 bases stayed unmatched. Germline V gene lookup returns CDR1 MNHEY and CDR2 SVGAGI. The CDR3 is 11 amino acids. The CDR3, as DNA: TGTGCCAGCAGCCGGGACAGGGAGCAGTACTTC. It specifies CASSRDREQYF.

The chain carries TRBV5-6 and TRBJ2-2; tentatively, D is TRBD1 or TRBD2 (6 bases each). Germline values: CDR1 SGHDT, CDR2 YYEEEE. The V and J ends lost 5 bases and 3 bases respectively, with 17 bases between them. CDR3 length: 16 amino acids. The CDR3 DNA reads TGTGCCAGCAGTATACAGGGTTGGGGGGACACCGGGGAGCTGTTTTTT. Translated, it gives CASSIQGWGDTGELFF.

The chain links TRBV7-9 to TRBJ2-6, with D perhaps assigned TRBD1 or TRBD2 (6 bases each). The CDR3 covers 16 residues. Germline V gene data show CDR1 as SEHNR and CDR2 as FQNEAQ (reference sequence). The V end lost 4 bases, the J end lost 3 bases, and 13 bases lay between the germline ends. The CDR3 region has the DNA TGTGCCAGCAGCTCGGTGGGGGGCATTGGGGCCAACGTCCTGACTTTC. Its protein product is CASSSVGGIGANVLTF.

The chain carries TRBV27 and TRBJ1-1; D gene ambiguous. Trimming took 4 bases from V and 6 from J, leaving 12 bases between them. The CDR3 sequence is 13 residues long. Germline V lookup: CDR1 MNHEY, CDR2 SMNVEV (reference sequence). The CDR3 DNA follows: TGTGCCAGCAGTTCCCAAGAACTGCCTGAAGCTTTCTTT. It encodes CASSSQELPEAFF.

The CDR3 bases are TGTGCCAGCAGTGAAAAGGGTAGCGGGAGATACAATGAGCAGTTCTTC. This sequence encodes CASSEKGSGRYNEQFF. The genes are TRBV6-1 and TRBJ2-1; the match to TRBD2 covers 9 bases. The V gene's germline CDR1 is MNHNS and CDR2 SASEGT. The length of the CDR3 is 16 residues. J lost 4 bases, V lost 2 bases, and 6 bases had no gene match.

This clone was counted once. The gene calls are TRBV2 and TRBJ2-3; 8 nucleotides align to TRBD2. The CDR3 consists of 14 residues. The V gene end was trimmed by 5 bases and the J gene end by 3 bases; junction bases not matched to a gene: 4. Germline-derived CDR1 and CDR2 are SNHLY and FYNNEI. Here the CDR3 reads CASSLAGLTDTQYF. CDR3 bases: TGTGCCAGCAGTTTAGCGGGATTGACAGATACGCAGTATTTT.

The chain is built from TRBV10-1 and TRBJ1-1; no clear D. Germline lookup yields CDR1 WNHNN and CDR2 SYGVQD (reference sequence). Trimming removed 0 bases at V and 5 bases at J, with 7 bases between. This CDR3 region has 13 residues. DNA for the CDR3: TGCGCCAGCAGTGAGTCGAGGGTGACTGAAGCTTTCTTT. Protein sequence: CASSESRVTEAFF.

The V call is TRBV15, the J call TRBJ2-1; 13 bases match TRBD2. The CDR3 has 15 amino acids. V was pared by 4 bases and J by 8 bases, with 5 bases of the junction left unmatched. The germline gives CDR1 LNHNV, CDR2 YYDKDF (reference sequence). The chain's CDR3 is CATSITSGRADEQFF. As DNA, the CDR3 is TGTGCCACCAGCATTACTAGCGGGAGGGCGGATGAGCAGTTCTTC.

CDR3 loop: CASSLPQRVQRNEQFF. The DNA for the CDR3 is TGTGCCAGCAGTTTACCCCAGAGGGTTCAGCGCAATGAGCAGTTCTTC. The chain links TRBV27 to TRBJ2-1; maybe TRBD2 (5 bases). Per the germline V gene, CDR1 is MNHEY and CDR2 is SMNVEV (reference sequence). CDR3 length: 16 residues. V lost 2 bases and J 6 bases, leaving 17 bases between the germline ends.